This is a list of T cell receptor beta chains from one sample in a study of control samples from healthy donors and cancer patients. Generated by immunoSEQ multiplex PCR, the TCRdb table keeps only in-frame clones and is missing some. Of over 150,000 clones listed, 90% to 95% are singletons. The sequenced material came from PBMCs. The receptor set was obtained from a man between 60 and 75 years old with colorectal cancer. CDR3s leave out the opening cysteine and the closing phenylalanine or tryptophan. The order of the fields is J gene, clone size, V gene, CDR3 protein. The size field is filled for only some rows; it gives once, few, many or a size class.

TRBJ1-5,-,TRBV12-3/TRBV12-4,ASSFLGQPQH
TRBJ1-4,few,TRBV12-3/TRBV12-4,ASSLGGSEKLF
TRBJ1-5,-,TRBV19,ASSIEVSLSNQPQH
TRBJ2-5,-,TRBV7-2,ASSSRTGAKETQY
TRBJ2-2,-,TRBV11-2,ASSIRGGDTGELF
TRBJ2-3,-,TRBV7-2,ASSLGGGGAEDTQY
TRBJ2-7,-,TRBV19,ASSIVGGAGYEQY
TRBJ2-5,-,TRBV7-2,ASSLGLAGGETQY
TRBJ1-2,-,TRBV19,ASSIARGNGYT
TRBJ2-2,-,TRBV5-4,ASSLAAGTGELF
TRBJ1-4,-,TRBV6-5,ASSYSWTEAGKLF
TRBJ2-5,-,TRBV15,ATSRDWASGGAGETQY
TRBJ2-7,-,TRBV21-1,ASSKGGRRPYEQY
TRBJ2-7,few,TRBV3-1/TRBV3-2,ASSQDHSYRGEQY
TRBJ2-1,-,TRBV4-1,ASSQRNDRYYNEQF
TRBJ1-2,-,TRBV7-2,ASSSADREEGYT
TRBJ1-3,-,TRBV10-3,ATGAGTASGNTIY
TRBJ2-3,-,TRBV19,ASSFRLATSTDTQY
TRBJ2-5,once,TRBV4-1,ASSQNDRGVGETQY
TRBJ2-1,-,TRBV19,ASSLRGDGYNEQF
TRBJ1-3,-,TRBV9,ASSGGQGAGGNTIY